This is a list of T cell receptor beta chains from one sample in a study of shared clonotypes between healthy human individuals. The method was immunoSEQ multiplex PCR; TCRdb's version includes in-frame clones alone and lacks a portion of them. This table holds approximately 1.4 million clones, 98% found once. Sequencing used naive CD4+ T cells sorted from blood. The origin of the receptors is a man aged 25-40 years in good health. CDR3s leave out the opening cysteine and the closing phenylalanine or tryptophan. Each record gives: CDR3 length, J gene, clone size, V gene, CDR3 protein. Clone size, where shown, is once, few, many, or a class for clones that have expanded.

>15|TRBJ1-5|.|TRBV28
ASSLPNSVGTNQPQH
>13|TRBJ2-3|.|TRBV7-2
ASRLQGARPDTQY
>11|TRBJ2-1|.|TRBV7-2
ASSLVSYNEQF
>12|TRBJ2-2|.|TRBV29-1
SVGFGSVTGELF
>13|TRBJ2-7|.|TRBV5-1
ASSLVSRGSGEQY
>12|TRBJ1-1|.|TRBV7-9
ASSLEGENTEAF
>13|TRBJ2-2|once|TRBV11-2
ASSLDRGITGELF
>12|TRBJ2-7|once|TRBV6-6
ASSYSTRHYEQY
>14|TRBJ1-1|.|TRBV18
ASSPRDRGSNTEAF
>12|TRBJ2-1|.|TRBV4-3
ASSQDRLPNEQF
>9|TRBJ1-2|.|TRBV30
AWRDRDGYT
>12|TRBJ2-4|.|TRBV5-6
ASSLYQTKNIQY
>15|TRBJ1-3|.|TRBV28
ASSFPGQEYSGNTIY
>13|TRBJ2-7|.|TRBV5-4
ASSLSGAGGHEQY
>12|TRBJ2-5|.|TRBV9
ASSVGSKGETQY
>12|TRBJ1-2|.|TRBV28
ASSLQGLNYGYT
>11|TRBJ2-1|.|TRBV19
ASSIGRYNEQF
>12|TRBJ2-5|.|TRBV7-2
ASRVLHNQETQY
>12|TRBJ2-7|.|TRBV5-4
ASSFGLSSYEQY
>13|TRBJ1-5|.|TRBV19
ASSIVVALNQPQH
>14|TRBJ2-2|.|TRBV4-1
ASSQVIWAGTGELF
>14|TRBJ2-3|.|TRBV7-9
ASSEGTSGTTDTQY
>11|TRBJ1-1|.|TRBV5-1
ASSNPGYTEAF
>12|TRBJ2-7|.|TRBV5-1
ASSQKSERLEQY
>14|TRBJ2-1|.|TRBV5-4
ASSLEQAGGYNEQF
>15|TRBJ2-1|.|TRBV28
ASSSLVWAGNYNEQF
>14|TRBJ2-1|.|TRBV5-1
ASSALLAGGYNEQF
>9|TRBJ2-1|.|TRBV4-1
ASRLANEQF
>13|TRBJ2-2|.|TRBV5-1
ASSPGPSNTGELF
>11|TRBJ1-2|.|TRBV6-1
ASSFRGMYGYT
>12|TRBJ2-3|.|TRBV29-1
SVDWAFSPDTQY
>11|TRBJ1-5|.|TRBV7-9
ASSLNSNQPQH
>10|TRBJ1-4|.|TRBV28
ASSYVRSELF
>12|TRBJ1-3|few|TRBV27
ASRQRDSGNTIY
>13|TRBJ1-4|.|TRBV28
ASSRQGPTNEKLF
>8|TRBJ2-1|.|TRBV6-6
AFHPSRQF
>14|TRBJ1-5|.|TRBV2
ASSESPRDSNQPQH
>14|TRBJ2-5|.|TRBV5-1
ASSSGLAGGGETQY
>14|TRBJ2-1|.|TRBV5-4
ASSSGLAGGYNEQF
>13|TRBJ1-1|.|TRBV7-9
ASSANSARDTEAF
>12|TRBJ1-1|.|TRBV5-1
ASSPGRGNTEAF
>11|TRBJ2-1|.|TRBV2
ASSSGPYNEQF
>14|TRBJ2-1|.|TRBV5-4
ASSLTTSGSHNEQF
>14|TRBJ2-1|.|TRBV9
ASSATLKVPYNEQF
>13|TRBJ2-3|.|TRBV5-1
ASSFRDSNTDTQY
>13|TRBJ2-7|once|TRBV6-5
ASSYGWTGLYEQY
>11|TRBJ1-4|.|TRBV6-1
ASSDSHFEKLF
>14|TRBJ2-1|once|TRBV14
ASSLLAGSIWGEQF
>12|TRBJ2-1|.|TRBV7-3
ASSLPGRANEQF